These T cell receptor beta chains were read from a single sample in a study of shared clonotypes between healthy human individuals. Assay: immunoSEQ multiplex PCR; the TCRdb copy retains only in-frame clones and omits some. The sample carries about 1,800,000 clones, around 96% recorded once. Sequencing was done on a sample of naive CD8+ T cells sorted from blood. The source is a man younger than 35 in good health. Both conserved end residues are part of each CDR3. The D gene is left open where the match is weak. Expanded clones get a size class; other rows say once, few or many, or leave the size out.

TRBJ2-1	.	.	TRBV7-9	TGTGCCAGCAGCTTACTGGACAGCGACCCTAAGGGGCAGTTCTTC	CASSLLDSDPKGQFF
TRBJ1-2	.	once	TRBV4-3	TGCGCCAGCAGCCAAGATCTGGGGAGTACATTTGGTGGCTACACCTTC	CASSQDLGSTFGGYTF
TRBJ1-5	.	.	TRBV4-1	TGCGCCAGCAGCCAAGGGGGGGAGGGTTATAGCAATCAGCCCCAGCATTTT	CASSQGGEGYSNQPQHF
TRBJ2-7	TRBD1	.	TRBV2	TGTGCCAGCAGCGACCAACAGGGGGCGAACTACGAGCAGTACTTC	CASSDQQGANYEQYF
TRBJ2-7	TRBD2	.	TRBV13	TGTGCCAGCAGCCCTGGGACTAGCGGCCAGTACGAGCAGTACTTC	CASSPGTSGQYEQYF
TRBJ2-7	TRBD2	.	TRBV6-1	TGTGCCACCGAAAGCCGGACTAGCGGGGTCTACGAGCAGTACTTC	CATESRTSGVYEQYF
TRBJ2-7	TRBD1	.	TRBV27	TGTGCCAGCAGTATAACAGGGGGTAGTGGCGAGCAGTACTTC	CASSITGGSGEQYF
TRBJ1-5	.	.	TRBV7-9	TGTGCCAGCAGCCCCAGGGAGGGCATTCAGCCCCAGCATTTT	CASSPREGIQPQHF
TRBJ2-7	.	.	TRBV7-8	TGTGCCAGCAGCTTAGGGACAGCCGAAGGTGAGGAGCAGTACTTC	CASSLGTAEGEEQYF
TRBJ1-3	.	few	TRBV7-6	TGTGCCAGCAGCTTAGGGCTGGGACTGACCTCTGGAAACACCATATATTTT	CASSLGLGLTSGNTIYF
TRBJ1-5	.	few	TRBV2	TGTGCCAGCAGTGACAGCTACCCCAGCAATCAGCCCCAGCATTTT	CASSDSYPSNQPQHF
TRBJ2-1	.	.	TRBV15	TGTGCCACCAGCAGAGAAGCGGAGTACAATGAGCAGTTCTTC	CATSREAEYNEQFF
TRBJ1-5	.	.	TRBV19	TGTGCCAGTAGTATTGGAGAGGGTAGTCAGCCCCAGCATTTT	CASSIGEGSQPQHF
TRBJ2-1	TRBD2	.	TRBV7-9	TGTGCCAGCAGCTTAGAGGGAGCGGGGGGGCCTGGGAATGAGCAGTTCTTC	CASSLEGAGGPGNEQFF
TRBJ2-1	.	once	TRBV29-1	TGCAGCGTACCCGGACTTAGCTCCTACAATGAGCAGTTCTTC	CSVPGLSSYNEQFF
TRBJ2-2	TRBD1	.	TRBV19	TGTGCCAGTAGTGCAGGGGGAATCACCGGGGAGCTGTTTTTT	CASSAGGITGELFF
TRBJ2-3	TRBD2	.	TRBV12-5	TGTGCTAGTGGTTTGATCCCTAGCGGGAGAGGCACAGATACGCAGTATTTT	CASGLIPSGRGTDTQYF
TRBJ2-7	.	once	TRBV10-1	TGCGCCAGCAGTAGTTGGATCTACGAGCAGTACTTC	CASSSWIYEQYF
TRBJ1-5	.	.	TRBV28	TGTGCCAGCAGTTTACAGGTGGGGGATCAGCCCCAGCATTTT	CASSLQVGDQPQHF
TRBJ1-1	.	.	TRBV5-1	TGCGCCAGCAGCTGGAGATACAGGGAGGGGGTGAACACTGAAGCTTTCTTT	CASSWRYREGVNTEAFF
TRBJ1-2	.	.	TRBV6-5	TGTGCCAGCAGTTACGGGCCAGGCTATGGCTACACCTTC	CASSYGPGYGYTF
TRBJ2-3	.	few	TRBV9	TGTGCCAGCAGCGTAGGTGATACGCAGTATTTT	CASSVGDTQYF
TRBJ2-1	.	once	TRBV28	TGTGCCAGCAGTGCCTGGACTGAGGGAGTCCTCTACAATGAGCAGTTCTTC	CASSAWTEGVLYNEQFF